This paragraph covers one T cell receptor beta chain sequence. Its cognate antigen has yet to be identified. There are no base qualities to consult, and no much larger clone falls within one base. The data were taken from a study of blood T cell repertoires in COVID-19 (dated by TCRdb to the early 2020s). General notes on the study: Samples covering the acute and convalescent phases of COVID-19 were provided by collaborators in the United States, Italy and Spain. The material from the prospective study consisted of cDNA or gDNA derived from T cells, B-cell-depleted T cells, or PBMCs. Subjects who had been exposed to COVID-19, were actively infected with it, or had recovered from it provided the deeply sampled blood TCRbeta repertoires that made up the dataset. The repertoires were made available in a free public database intended to serve as a resource for research on the immune response to SARS-CoV-2. Samples came from the ongoing ImmuneRACE study (first 160 participants) plus 1,254 subjects from 6 global collaborators. The sample metadata nearly always contained a de-identified subject ID, COVID-19 status, age in years and sex. HLA class I and class II types, where available, came from metadata supplied by the sample provider rather than from assay-based typing. Broader findings and caveats from the paper: Clinical and demographic metadata were provided uncurated, with the amount varying by source and participant.

The immunoSEQ Assay, a bias-controlled multiplex PCR, was used to amplify TCRbeta CDR3 regions from genomic DNA. In the original analysis: The number of nucleated cells in each sample was estimated from the amplification of reference gene primers within the assay. Sequence reads were collapsed and filtered to measure the absolute abundance of every unique TCRbeta CDR3 rearrangement. For each sample, productive Simpson clonality was calculated by taking the square root of Simpson's diversity index across productive rearrangements. TCRdb limited this immuneACCESS table to in-frame rearrangements with V and J called. A share of clones is missing; checked studies link under half to unresolved V genes, and the rest is unexplained. D and trimming come from the DNA, and the V and J calls and clone size come from that table. In this sample the table shows under 400,000 clones, around 89% of which occur a single time. 6.5% of the sample is taken by the ten largest.

The germline V gene gives CDR1 as SGHRS and CDR2 as YFSETQ. Ends trimmed: V by 3 bases, J by 8 bases; bases unmatched to a gene: 2. Including cysteine and phenylalanine, the CDR3 has 12 amino acids. Only the CDR3 DNA is retained, 36 bases long and in frame from the first base. Whole blood was collected in K2EDTA tubes by collaborating institutions according to the institutions' own protocols. Collaborator samples were shipped for TCRbeta analysis as frozen whole blood, isolated PBMCs, or DNA extracted from either sample type. The rearranged segments are TRBV5-1 and TRBJ1-2; a stretch of 9 junction bases matches TRBD1. This clonotype was obtained from a man aged 18 to 30 with active or convalescent COVID-19. Sequenced sample: peripheral blood. The nucleotides read TGCGCCAGCAGCTCCGGACAGGGGGGCTACACCTTC. This yields the protein CASSSGQGGYTF.